Here is one T cell receptor beta chain with its context. Its antigen is unknown. V gave up 1 base and J gave up 0 bases, with 4 bases separating them. Looked up from germline, CDR1 is SQVTM and CDR2 is ANQGSEA. The CDR3 loop spans 13 amino acids. Healthy donors acted as controls, with matching for age and sex. The sample is drawn from a study of CD8 T cells in Susac syndrome. Findings and caveats of the study: As acknowledged by the study, its TCR sequencing and HLA analysis included a relatively small number of individuals.

When the RNA was reverse transcribed, random hexamers were used with an input of roughly 0.45 to 1 ug. Across 54 Vbeta and 13 Jbeta, TCR beta CDR3 was amplified with immunoSEQ multiplex PCR. TCRdb reprocessed the immunoSEQ multiplex PCR reads with MiXCR, giving one entry per CDR3 protein. The sample has roughly 200,000 distinct CDR3 sequences; just under 95% are singletons. Sequences were obtained from CD4+ T cells from PBMCs. The chain combines TRBV29-1 with TRBJ1-3; D not resolved. This receptor was taken from a human donor in good health. The CDR3, as DNA: TGCAGCGTTGAAGGGATCTCTGGAAACACCATATATTTT. Residues: CSVEGISGNTIYF.